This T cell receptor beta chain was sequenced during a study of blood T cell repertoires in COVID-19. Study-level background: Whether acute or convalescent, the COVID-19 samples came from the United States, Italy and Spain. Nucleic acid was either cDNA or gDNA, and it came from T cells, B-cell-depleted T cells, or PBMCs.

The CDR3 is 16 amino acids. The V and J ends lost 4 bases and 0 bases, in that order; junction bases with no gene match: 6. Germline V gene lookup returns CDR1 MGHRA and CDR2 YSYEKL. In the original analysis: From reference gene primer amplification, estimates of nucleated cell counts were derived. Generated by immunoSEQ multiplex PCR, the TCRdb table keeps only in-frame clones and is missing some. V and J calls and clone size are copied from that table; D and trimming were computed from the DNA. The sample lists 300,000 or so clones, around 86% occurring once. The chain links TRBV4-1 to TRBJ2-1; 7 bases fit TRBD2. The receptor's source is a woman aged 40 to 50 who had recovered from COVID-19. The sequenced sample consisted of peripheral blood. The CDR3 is CASSRGGGASYNEQFF. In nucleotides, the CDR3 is TGCGCCAGCAGCCGAGGCGGGGGTGCCTCCTACAATGAGCAGTTCTTC.